This TCR beta chain derives from a study of blood T cell repertoires in COVID-19. Study summary: PBMCs, B-cell-depleted T cells, or T cells were the source of the cDNA or gDNA that made up the material.

Per the original data handling: Reference gene primer amplification yielded estimated nucleated cell counts. This table comes from immunoSEQ multiplex PCR, and its TCRdb copy is limited to in-frame clones, with some not included. Clone size and V and J calls were adopted from that table, with D and trimming inferred from the DNA. The sample lists more than 25,000 clones; roughly nine tenths were seen once. The junction had 7 bases not matched to a gene; V was cut back by 4 bases and J by 3 bases. The CDR3 totals 16 residues. Looked up from germline, CDR1 is LNHDA and CDR2 is SQIVND (reference sequence).

The sample was peripheral blood. This TCR came from a human donor with acute or convalescent COVID-19. The donor label of this sample is uncertain. The chain couples TRBV19 to TRBJ2-7; 12 positions match TRBD1. CDR3 sequence: CASSRSGTGGIYEQYF. CDR3 in DNA: TGTGCCAGTAGTAGATCCGGGACAGGGGGCATCTACGAGCAGTACTTC.